The rows below give T cell receptor beta chains drawn from one sample of a study of metastatic and nonmetastatic thyroid tumors. TCRdb reanalyzed the PCR reads with MiXCR. The sample has over 10,000 clones, 25% to 30% seen once; the top ten hold over 15%. Specimen: tumor tissue. The receptor source for this set is a female donor with papillary thyroid cancer or a benign thyroid nodule (not recorded which). Some clones in this sample may be carry-over from other donors' samples. Each CDR3 is given with its conserved first and last residue. D genes are given only for firm matches. Size tells how often a clone was seen (once, few, many) or the class of an expanded clone, and some rows leave it out.

CDR3aa: CSAPDTNYEQYF; CDR3nt: TGCAGTGCTCCGGACACCAACTACGAGCAGTACTTC; d_gene: NA; j_gene: TRBJ2-7; abundance: medium-sized; v_gene: TRBV20-1
CDR3aa: CASSGQVSNQPQHF; CDR3nt: TGTGCCAGCAGTGGACAGGTTAGCAATCAGCCCCAGCATTTT; d_gene: TRBD1; j_gene: TRBJ1-5; abundance: many; v_gene: TRBV6-2/TRBV6-3
CDR3aa: CASSDRRQGGEQYF; CDR3nt: TGTGCCAGCAGTGATCGAAGGCAGGGTGGCGAGCAGTACTTC; d_gene: NA; j_gene: TRBJ2-7; abundance: medium-sized; v_gene: TRBV2
CDR3aa: CASSPYQIPNTQYF; CDR3nt: TGTGCCAGCTCACCGTATCAAATCCCGAATACGCAGTATTTT; d_gene: NA; j_gene: TRBJ2-3; abundance: many; v_gene: TRBV18
CDR3aa: CASDGRGQANHPQHF; CDR3nt: TGTGCCAGCGACGGGAGGGGCCAGGCCAATCATCCCCAGCATTTT; d_gene: NA; j_gene: TRBJ1-5; abundance: NA; v_gene: TRBV19
CDR3aa: CATSRGVWIDYNEQFF; CDR3nt: TGTGCCACCAGCAGAGGTGTGTGGATAGACTACAATGAGCAGTTCTTC; d_gene: NA; j_gene: TRBJ2-1; abundance: many; v_gene: TRBV15
CDR3aa: CASSQDSPNSGNTIYF; CDR3nt: TGTGCCAGCAGTCAGGACAGTCCGAACTCTGGAAACACCATATATTTT; d_gene: NA; j_gene: TRBJ1-3; abundance: few; v_gene: TRBV2
CDR3aa: CASSSGWGTGELFF; CDR3nt: TGTGCCAGCAGCTCTGGGTGGGGGACCGGGGAGCTGTTTTTT; d_gene: NA; j_gene: TRBJ2-2; abundance: NA; v_gene: TRBV7-3
CDR3aa: CSARYGTSGGAENEQFF; CDR3nt: TGCAGTGCTCGATACGGGACTAGCGGGGGGGCCGAGAATGAGCAGTTCTTC; d_gene: TRBD2; j_gene: TRBJ2-1; abundance: NA; v_gene: TRBV20-1
CDR3aa: CSAGLGQGENSPLHF; CDR3nt: TGCAGTGCCGGATTAGGACAGGGCGAGAATTCACCCCTCCACTTT; d_gene: TRBD1; j_gene: TRBJ1-6; abundance: few; v_gene: TRBV20-1
CDR3aa: CASSISSSGYYEQYF; CDR3nt: TGTGCCAGTAGTATCTCGTCTAGCGGTTACTACGAGCAGTACTTC; d_gene: TRBD2; j_gene: TRBJ2-7; abundance: medium-sized; v_gene: TRBV19
CDR3aa: CASAGGTAYFYTF; CDR3nt: TGTGCCAGCGCCGGGGGGACAGCCTATTTCTACACCTTC; d_gene: TRBD1; j_gene: TRBJ1-2; abundance: few; v_gene: TRBV19
CDR3aa: CASSWDTSSNEQFF; CDR3nt: TGTGCCAGCAGCTGGGACACGTCCTCGAATGAGCAGTTCTTC; d_gene: NA; j_gene: TRBJ2-1; abundance: many; v_gene: TRBV5-6
CDR3aa: CASPPTSGKFTGELFF; CDR3nt: TGTGCCAGCCCCCCGACTAGCGGCAAATTCACCGGGGAGCTGTTTTTT; d_gene: TRBD2; j_gene: TRBJ2-2; abundance: medium-sized; v_gene: TRBV6-1
CDR3aa: CASSQDSSRDLPYEQYF; CDR3nt: TGTGCCAGCAGCCAAGATAGCTCGCGGGACCTTCCCTACGAGCAGTACTTC; d_gene: NA; j_gene: TRBJ2-7; abundance: NA; v_gene: TRBV3-1
CDR3aa: CASQQGFGNTIYF; CDR3nt: TGTGCCAGTCAACAGGGTTTCGGAAACACCATATATTTT; d_gene: NA; j_gene: TRBJ1-3; abundance: NA; v_gene: TRBV27
CDR3aa: CASTGGSYNSPLHF; CDR3nt: TGTGCCAGTACAGGGGGCTCCTATAATTCACCCCTCCACTTT; d_gene: TRBD1; j_gene: TRBJ1-6; abundance: NA; v_gene: TRBV19
CDR3aa: CASTKGNTGELFF; CDR3nt: TGTGCCAGCACTAAGGGGAACACCGGGGAGCTGTTTTTT; d_gene: NA; j_gene: TRBJ2-2; abundance: NA; v_gene: TRBV3-1
CDR3aa: CAISHLGTGPSGNTIYF; CDR3nt: TGTGCCATCAGCCACCTAGGGACAGGGCCCTCTGGAAACACCATATATTTT; d_gene: TRBD1; j_gene: TRBJ1-3; abundance: few; v_gene: TRBV25-1
CDR3aa: CATSDTGSHEQYF; CDR3nt: TGTGCCACCAGTGACACAGGGTCCCACGAGCAGTACTTC; d_gene: NA; j_gene: TRBJ2-7; abundance: medium-sized; v_gene: TRBV24-1
CDR3aa: CASSTEWGKAEAFF; CDR3nt: TGTGCCAGCAGCACCGAGTGGGGAAAGGCTGAAGCTTTCTTT; d_gene: NA; j_gene: TRBJ1-1; abundance: few; v_gene: TRBV27
CDR3aa: CASLRDRGPGTYNEQFF; CDR3nt: TGTGCCAGCTTAAGGGACAGGGGGCCGGGTACGTACAATGAGCAGTTCTTC; d_gene: TRBD1; j_gene: TRBJ2-1; abundance: many; v_gene: TRBV18
CDR3aa: CASAPWSGRAGYTQYF; CDR3nt: TGTGCTAGTGCCCCTTGGAGCGGGAGGGCCGGATACACGCAGTATTTT; d_gene: TRBD2; j_gene: TRBJ2-3; abundance: few; v_gene: TRBV12-5
CDR3aa: CASSYSRRMNTEAFF; CDR3nt: TGTGCCAGCAGTTATTCTCGGAGAATGAACACTGAAGCTTTCTTT; d_gene: NA; j_gene: TRBJ1-1; abundance: NA; v_gene: TRBV6-2/TRBV6-3